This entry lists 5 T cell receptor beta chains sequenced from one sample in a study of blood T cell repertoires in COVID-19. Libraries were prepared by immunoSEQ multiplex PCR; TCRdb keeps only in-frame clonotypes and omits some of them. This table holds about 83,000 clones, roughly 90% found once. Sequenced input: peripheral blood. Source of these receptors: a woman between 50 and 59 years old with active or convalescent COVID-19.

The chain joins TRBV6-5 to TRBJ1-6; D may be TRBD1 (6 bases). This CDR3 is 13 amino acids long. Trimming pared 2 bases from V and 14 bases from J, leaving 13 bases between. The V gene's germline CDR1 is MNHEY and CDR2 SVGAGI. CDR3 sequence reads: CASSYGGEGSLHF. Here the CDR3 DNA reads TGTGCCAGCAGTTACGGGGGCGAGGGTTCCCTCCACTTT.

V and J are TRBV11-3 and TRBJ1-1; tentative D call: TRBD1 (6 bases). V was cut by 4 bases and J by 1 base, with 13 bases left in between. Germline V gene lookup returns CDR1 SGHNT and CDR2 YENEEA. The CDR3 contains 15 residues. The DNA for the CDR3 is TGTGCCAGCAGCTCCCACCCGGACAGGAACACTGAAGCTTTCTTT. It is translated as CASSSHPDRNTEAFF.

The genes are TRBV2 and TRBJ1-4; D gene unclear. Trimming pared 7 bases from V and 8 bases from J, leaving 8 bases between. This CDR3 spans 11 amino acids. Germline V lookup: CDR1 SNHLY, CDR2 FYNNEI. The CDR3 bases are TGTGCCAGCACCAGTTCCGAAAAACTGTTTTTT. Translating it yields CASTSSEKLFF.

The gene calls are TRBV2 and TRBJ2-7; D remains ambiguous. Germline V CDR1 and CDR2: SNHLY, FYNNEI. The CDR3 sequence is 12 residues long. V lost 3 bases to trimming and J lost 3 bases, with 6 bases between them. The CDR3 DNA sequence: TGTGCCAGCAGTGAGGCCAGCTACGAGCAGTACTTC. Encoded protein: CASSEASYEQYF.

This clone was picked up a small number of times. The V call is TRBV20-1, the J call TRBJ2-7; D is perhaps TRBD1 (5 bases). The germline V gene encodes CDR1 DFQATT and CDR2 SNEGSKA (reference sequence). V was shortened by 3 bases and J by 5 bases, with 11 bases between the two germline ends. This CDR3 region has 12 residues. The CDR3 sequence: CSASLGVNEQYF. The DNA for the CDR3 is TGCAGTGCTAGTTTAGGGGTCAACGAGCAGTACTTC.